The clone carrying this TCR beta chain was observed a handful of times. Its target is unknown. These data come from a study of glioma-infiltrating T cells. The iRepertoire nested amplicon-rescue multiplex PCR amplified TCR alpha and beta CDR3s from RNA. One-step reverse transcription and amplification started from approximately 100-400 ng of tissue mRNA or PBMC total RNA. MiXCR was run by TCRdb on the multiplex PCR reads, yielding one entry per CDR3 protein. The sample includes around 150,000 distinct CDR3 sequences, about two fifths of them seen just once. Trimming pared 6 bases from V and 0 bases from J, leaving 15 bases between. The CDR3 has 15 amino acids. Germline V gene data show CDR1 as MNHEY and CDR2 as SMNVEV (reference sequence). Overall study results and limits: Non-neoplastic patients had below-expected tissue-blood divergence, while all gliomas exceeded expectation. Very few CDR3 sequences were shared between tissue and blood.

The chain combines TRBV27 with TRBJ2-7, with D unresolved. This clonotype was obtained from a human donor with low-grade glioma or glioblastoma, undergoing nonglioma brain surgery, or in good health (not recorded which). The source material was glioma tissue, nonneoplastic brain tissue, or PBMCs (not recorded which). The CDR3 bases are TGTGCCAGCAGCACGGACGGTTCAAGCTCCTACGAGCAGTACTTC. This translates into CASSTDGSSSYEQYF.